This is a list of T cell receptor beta chains from one sample in a study of vaccination effects on CD4 cells after COVID-19. The assay was immunoSEQ multiplex PCR, and TCRdb's table has in-frame clones only and misses some. The sample lists some 50,000 clones, 65% to 75% occurring once. No antigen is known for these receptors. Sequencing used CD4+ T cells from PBMCs cultured with HCoV-OC43 spike peptides, obtained after COVID-19 vaccination. These receptor sequences come from a human donor who received a COVID-19 vaccine. Each CDR3 is given with its conserved first and last residue. A D gene is named only where the DNA matches it firmly. Clone size, where shown, is once, few, many, or a class for clones that have expanded.

D,J,size,V,DNA,CDR3
NA,TRBJ2-3,NA,TRBV10-3,TGTGCCATCAGGCTCGGGTCCCGAGCAGATACGCAGTATTTT,CAIRLGSRADTQYF
TRBD2,TRBJ2-3,NA,TRBV5-1,TGCGCCAGCAGCTTCTTCGTGATCCGCGGGAGGACAGATACGCAGTATTTT,CASSFFVIRGRTDTQYF
NA,TRBJ2-7,NA,TRBV6-1,TGTGCCAGCAGTGAACCCGGCCTCCTAACCTACGAGCAGTACTTC,CASSEPGLLTYEQYF
NA,TRBJ2-3,NA,TRBV11-3,TGTGCCAGCAGCTTAGCAGGGCGTGGTAGCACAGATACGCAGTATTTT,CASSLAGRGSTDTQYF
NA,TRBJ1-4,NA,TRBV2,TGTGCCAGCAAACGAGGGGGAACTTTTGAAAAACTGTTTTTT,CASKRGGTFEKLFF
TRBD1,TRBJ1-5,few,TRBV10-1,TGCGCCAGCTCGACGGACAGGGGCCCCCAGCATTTT,CASSTDRGPQHF
NA,TRBJ1-2,once,TRBV2,TGTGCCAGCAACAGCGGCCGCTATGGCTACACCTTC,CASNSGRYGYTF
TRBD1,TRBJ2-7,NA,TRBV6-5,TGTGCCAGTCCCCGGGACAGCCAACTCTACGAGCAGTACTTC,CASPRDSQLYEQYF
TRBD1,TRBJ1-6,NA,TRBV6-5,TGTGCCAGCAACCGGGACAGAAAGAATTCACCCCTCCACTTT,CASNRDRKNSPLHF
NA,TRBJ2-7,NA,TRBV6-1,TGTGCCAGCAGTGAAGCGGTGGTCCACGAGCAGTACTTC,CASSEAVVHEQYF
TRBD2,TRBJ2-5,NA,TRBV10-1,TGCGCCAGCAGTGAGGGGCTAGCGGGGTACCAAGAGACCCAGTACTTC,CASSEGLAGYQETQYF
TRBD1,TRBJ1-3,large,TRBV4-1,TGCGCCAGCAGACCCGACAGGGACCCACGAAACACCATATATTTT,CASRPDRDPRNTIYF
NA,TRBJ2-1,once,TRBV10-2,TGCGCCAGCAGTGAAAATCCTCCCCTCCAAAACAATGAGCAGTTCTTC,CASSENPPLQNNEQFF
NA,TRBJ1-2,NA,TRBV4-1,TGCGCCAGCAGCCAATCCCCATTAGACTATGGCTACACCTTC,CASSQSPLDYGYTF
TRBD1,TRBJ2-2,NA,TRBV9,TGTGCCAGCAGCCGAACCGGGACAGGGGCCGGGGAGCTGTTTTTT,CASSRTGTGAGELFF
NA,TRBJ1-1,few,TRBV6-1,TGTGCCAGCAGTGACCCCGGGACGGCGAACACTGAAGCTTTCTTT,CASSDPGTANTEAFF